The clone carrying this T cell receptor beta chain was counted between two and nine times. Its antigen is undetermined. This sample is drawn from a study of blood T cells in healthy people across ages. Sample-barcoded 5' priming and a J-beta primer mix drove a second PCR of roughly 6 to 12 cycles. TCRdb itself ran the 5' RACE reads through MiXCR, one entry per CDR3 protein. The sample lists hundreds of thousands of distinct CDR3 sequences, under 65% occurring once. Study observations and caveats: In long-lived donors, naive CD4+ cell counts and diversity exceeded those of aged donors.

The J segment lost 5 bases and the V segment lost 1 base, leaving 5 bases of the junction unmatched. The CDR3 is 15 amino acids. Germline CDR1 and CDR2: SGHVS and FNYEAQ. The source is a woman aged 80 or over in good health. The chain joins TRBV7-6 to TRBJ2-5; 9 bases are a match to TRBD1. Sample: blood. As DNA, the CDR3 is TGTGCCAGCAGCTTAGTGACAGGGGGTTGGGAGACCCAGTACTTC. Amino acid sequence: CASSLVTGGWETQYF.